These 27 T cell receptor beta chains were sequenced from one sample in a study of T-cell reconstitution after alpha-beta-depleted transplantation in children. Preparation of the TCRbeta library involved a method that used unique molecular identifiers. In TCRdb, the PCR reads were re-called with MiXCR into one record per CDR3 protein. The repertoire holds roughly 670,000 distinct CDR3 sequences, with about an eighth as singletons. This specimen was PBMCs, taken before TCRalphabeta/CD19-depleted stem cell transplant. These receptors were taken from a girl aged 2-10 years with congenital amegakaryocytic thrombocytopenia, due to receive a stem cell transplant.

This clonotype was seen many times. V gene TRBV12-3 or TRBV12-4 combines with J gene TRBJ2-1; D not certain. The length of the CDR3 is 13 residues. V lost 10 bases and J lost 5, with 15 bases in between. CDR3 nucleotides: TGTGCCACCCAAAGAGACGGCGACAATGAGCAGTTCTTC. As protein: CATQRDGDNEQFF.

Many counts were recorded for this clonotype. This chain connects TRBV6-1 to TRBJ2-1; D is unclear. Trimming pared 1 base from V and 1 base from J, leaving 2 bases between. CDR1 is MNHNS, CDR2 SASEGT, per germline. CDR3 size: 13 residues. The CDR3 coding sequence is TGTGCCAGCAGTGAAGGTTCCTACAATGAGCAGTTCTTC. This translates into CASSEGSYNEQFF.

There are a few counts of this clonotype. CDR3: CSASLWGSTQETQYF. CDR3 nucleotides: TGCAGTGCTAGCCTCTGGGGGTCCACCCAAGAGACCCAGTACTTC. V usage is TRBV20-1 and J usage is TRBJ2-5; possibly TRBD1 or TRBD2 for D (5 bases each). V dropped 3 bases and J dropped 1 base, with 15 bases sitting between them. The V gene's germline CDR1 is DFQATT and CDR2 SNEGSKA (reference sequence). There are 15 residues in the CDR3.

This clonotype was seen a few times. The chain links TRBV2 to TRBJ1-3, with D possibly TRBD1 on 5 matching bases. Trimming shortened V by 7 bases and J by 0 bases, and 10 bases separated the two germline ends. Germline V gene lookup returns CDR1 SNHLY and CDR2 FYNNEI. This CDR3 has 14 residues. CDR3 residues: CASTDSFSGNTIYF. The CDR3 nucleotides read TGTGCCAGCACCGACAGTTTCTCTGGAAACACCATATATTTT. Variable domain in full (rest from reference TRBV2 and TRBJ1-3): EPEVTQTPSHQVTQMGQEVILRCVPISNHLYFYWYRQILGQKVEFLVSFYNNEISEKSEIFDDQFSVERPDGSNFTLKIRSTKLEDSAMYFCASTDSFSGNTIYFGEGSWLTVV.

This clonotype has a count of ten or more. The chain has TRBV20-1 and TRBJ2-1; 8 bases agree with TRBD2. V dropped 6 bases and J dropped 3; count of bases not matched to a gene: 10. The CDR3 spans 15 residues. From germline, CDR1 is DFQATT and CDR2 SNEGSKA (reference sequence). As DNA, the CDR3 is TGCAGTGCCGCTAGCGGGCCTAGTGACTACAATGAGCAGTTCTTC. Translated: CSAASGPSDYNEQFF.

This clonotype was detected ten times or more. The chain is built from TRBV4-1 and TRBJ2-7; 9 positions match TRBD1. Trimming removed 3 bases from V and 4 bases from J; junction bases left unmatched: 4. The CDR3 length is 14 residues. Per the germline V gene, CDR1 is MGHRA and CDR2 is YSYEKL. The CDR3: CASSHPGQGYEQYF. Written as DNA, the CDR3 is TGCGCCAGCAGCCATCCGGGACAGGGTTACGAGCAGTACTTC.

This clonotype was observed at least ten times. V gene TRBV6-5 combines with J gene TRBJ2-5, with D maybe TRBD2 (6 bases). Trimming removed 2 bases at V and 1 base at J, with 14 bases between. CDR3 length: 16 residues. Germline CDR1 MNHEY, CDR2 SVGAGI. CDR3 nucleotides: TGTGCCAGCAGTTACGTCCCCGCGGAGGGCCAAGAGACCCAGTACTTC. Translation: CASSYVPAEGQETQYF.

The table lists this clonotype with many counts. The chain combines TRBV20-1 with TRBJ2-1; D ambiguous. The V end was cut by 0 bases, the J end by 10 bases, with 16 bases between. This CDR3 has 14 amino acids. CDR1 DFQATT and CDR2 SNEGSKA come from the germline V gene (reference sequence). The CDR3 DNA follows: TGCAGTGCTAGAGAAGGGATCCGGTTGAACGAGCAGTTCTTC. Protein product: CSAREGIRLNEQFF.

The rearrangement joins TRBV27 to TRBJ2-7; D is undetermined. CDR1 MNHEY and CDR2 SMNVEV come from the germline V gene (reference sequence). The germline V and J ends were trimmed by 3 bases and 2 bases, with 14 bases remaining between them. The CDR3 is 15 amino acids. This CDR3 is CASSFIPINPYEQYF. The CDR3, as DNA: TGTGCCAGCAGTTTCATCCCTATAAATCCCTACGAGCAGTACTTC.

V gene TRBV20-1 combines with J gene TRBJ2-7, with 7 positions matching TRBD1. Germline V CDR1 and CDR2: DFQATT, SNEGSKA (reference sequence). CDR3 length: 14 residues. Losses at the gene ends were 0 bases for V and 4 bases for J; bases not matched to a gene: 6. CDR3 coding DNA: TGCAGTGCTAGAGATGGGACAGCCGGTTACGAGCAGTACTTC. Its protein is CSARDGTAGYEQYF.

The DNA for the CDR3 is TGTGCCAGCAGTTCCACGGGGGGGCTCCCCTTGAACACTGAAGCTTTCTTT. It yields the protein CASSSTGGLPLNTEAFF. V gene TRBV28 combines with J gene TRBJ1-1, with a possible D match to TRBD1 (6 bases). Germline CDR1 and CDR2: MDHEN and SYDVKM. The ends were cut back, 4 bases at V and 0 bases at J, with 18 bases in the middle. The CDR3 runs to 17 residues. The full variable domain, rest sourced from reference TRBV28 and TRBJ1-1, is DVKVTQSSRYLVKRTGEKVFLECVQDMDHENMFWYRQDPGLGLRLIYFSYDVKMKEKGDIPEGYSVSREKKERFSLILESASTNQTSMYLCASSSTGGLPLNTEAFFGQGTRLTVV.

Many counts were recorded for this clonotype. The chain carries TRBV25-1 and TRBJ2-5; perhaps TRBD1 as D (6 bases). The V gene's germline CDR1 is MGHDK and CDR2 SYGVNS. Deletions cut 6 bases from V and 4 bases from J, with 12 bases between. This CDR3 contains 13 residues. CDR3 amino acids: CASRTTGPETQYF. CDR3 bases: TGTGCCAGCAGAACGACAGGACCAGAGACCCAGTACTTC.

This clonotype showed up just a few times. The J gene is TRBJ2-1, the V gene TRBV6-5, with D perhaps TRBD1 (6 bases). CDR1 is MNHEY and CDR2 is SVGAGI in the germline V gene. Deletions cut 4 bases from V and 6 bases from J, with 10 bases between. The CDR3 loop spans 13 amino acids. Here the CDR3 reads CASSSTQGNEQFF. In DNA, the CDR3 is TGTGCCAGCAGTTCGACACAGGGCAATGAGCAGTTCTTC.

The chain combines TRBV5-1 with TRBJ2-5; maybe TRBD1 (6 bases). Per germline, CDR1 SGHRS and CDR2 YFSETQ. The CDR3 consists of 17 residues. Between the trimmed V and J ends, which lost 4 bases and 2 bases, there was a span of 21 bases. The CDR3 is CASSRGQGSAYQETQYF. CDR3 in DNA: TGCGCCAGCAGCAGGGGACAAGGGTCAGCTTATCAAGAGACCCAGTACTTC.

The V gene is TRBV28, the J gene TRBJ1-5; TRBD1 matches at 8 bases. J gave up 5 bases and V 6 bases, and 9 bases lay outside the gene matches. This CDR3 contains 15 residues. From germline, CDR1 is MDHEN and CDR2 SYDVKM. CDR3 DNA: TGTGCCAGCAGACCCGCGACAGGGGACGATCAGCCCCAGCATTTT. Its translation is CASRPATGDDQPQHF.

The CDR3, as DNA: TGTGCCAGCAGTGTTGATCCGGGACAGGGCTTCCACGAGCAGTACTTC. This translates into CASSVDPGQGFHEQYF. The chain uses TRBV6-1 and TRBJ2-7; 9 bases are shared with TRBD1. Trimming removed 4 bases from V and 5 bases from J; junction bases left unmatched: 12. The CDR3 has 16 amino acids. Germline V CDR1 and CDR2: MNHNS, SASEGT.

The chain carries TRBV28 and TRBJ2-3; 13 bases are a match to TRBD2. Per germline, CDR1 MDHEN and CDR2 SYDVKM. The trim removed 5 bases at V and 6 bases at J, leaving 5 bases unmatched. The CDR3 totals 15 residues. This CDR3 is CASSPRLAGGDTQYF. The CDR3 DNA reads TGTGCCAGCAGTCCAAGACTAGCGGGAGGTGATACGCAGTATTTT.

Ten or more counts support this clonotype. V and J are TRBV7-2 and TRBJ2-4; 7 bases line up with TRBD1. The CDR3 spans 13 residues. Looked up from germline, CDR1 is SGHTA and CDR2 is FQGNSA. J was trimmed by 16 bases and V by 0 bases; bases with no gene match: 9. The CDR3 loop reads CASSLALRGPAYF. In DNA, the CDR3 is TGTGCCAGCAGCTTAGCCCTTAGGGGGCCGGCCTACTTC.

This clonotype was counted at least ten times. CDR3 in amino acids: CASSPGSGGMGEKLFF. The CDR3 DNA follows: TGCGCCAGCAGCCCCGGTTCGGGGGGCATGGGTGAAAAACTGTTTTTT. The V gene is TRBV5-1, the J gene TRBJ1-4, with D perhaps TRBD1 (6 bases). This CDR3 has 16 amino acids. The V gene lost 4 bases and the J gene lost 7 bases, with 20 bases spanning the gap. Looked up from germline, CDR1 is SGHRS and CDR2 is YFSETQ.

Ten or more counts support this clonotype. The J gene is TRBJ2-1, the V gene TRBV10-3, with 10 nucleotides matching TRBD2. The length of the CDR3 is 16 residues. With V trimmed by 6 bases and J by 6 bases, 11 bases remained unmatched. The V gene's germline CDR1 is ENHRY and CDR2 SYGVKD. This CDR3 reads CAISDVISGRINEQFF. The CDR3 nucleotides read TGTGCCATCAGCGACGTTATTAGCGGGAGGATCAATGAGCAGTTCTTC.

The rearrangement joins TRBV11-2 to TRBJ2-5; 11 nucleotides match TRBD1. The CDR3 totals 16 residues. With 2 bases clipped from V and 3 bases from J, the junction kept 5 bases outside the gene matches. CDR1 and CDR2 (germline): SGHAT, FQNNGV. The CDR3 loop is CASSLRDRGTKETQYF. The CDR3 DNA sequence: TGTGCCAGCAGCTTAAGGGACAGGGGGACGAAAGAGACCCAGTACTTC. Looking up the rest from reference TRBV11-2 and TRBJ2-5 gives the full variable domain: EAGVAQSPRYKIIEKRQSVAFWCNPISGHATLYWYQQILGQGPKLLIQFQNNGVVDDSQLPKDRFSAERLKGVDSTLKIQPAKLEDSAVYLCASSLRDRGTKETQYFGPGTRLLVL.

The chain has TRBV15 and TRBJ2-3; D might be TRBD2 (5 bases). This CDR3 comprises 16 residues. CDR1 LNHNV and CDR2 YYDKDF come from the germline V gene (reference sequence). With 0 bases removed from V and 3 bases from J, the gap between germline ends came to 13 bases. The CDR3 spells CATSRESGLATDTQYF. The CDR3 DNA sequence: TGTGCCACCAGCAGAGAATCGGGTCTAGCAACAGATACGCAGTATTTT.

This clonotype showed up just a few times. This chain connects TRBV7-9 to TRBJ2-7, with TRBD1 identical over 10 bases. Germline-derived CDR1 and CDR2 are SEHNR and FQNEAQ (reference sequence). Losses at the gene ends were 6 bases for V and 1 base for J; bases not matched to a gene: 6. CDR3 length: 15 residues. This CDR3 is CASRAGQGESYEQYF. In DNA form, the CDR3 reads TGTGCCAGCAGAGCCGGACAGGGGGAATCCTACGAGCAGTACTTC.

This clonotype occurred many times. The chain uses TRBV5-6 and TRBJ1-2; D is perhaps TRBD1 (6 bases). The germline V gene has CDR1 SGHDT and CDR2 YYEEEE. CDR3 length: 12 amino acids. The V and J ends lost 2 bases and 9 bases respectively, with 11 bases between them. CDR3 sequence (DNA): TGTGCCAGCAGCTTTGGGCAGGGGAGCTACACCTTC. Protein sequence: CASSFGQGSYTF. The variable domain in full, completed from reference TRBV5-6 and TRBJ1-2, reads DAGVTQSPTHLIKTRGQQVTLRCSPKSGHDTVSWYQQALGQGPQFIFQYYEEEERQRGNFPDRFSGHQFPNYSSELNVNALLLGDSALYLCASSFGQGSYTFGSGTRLTVV.

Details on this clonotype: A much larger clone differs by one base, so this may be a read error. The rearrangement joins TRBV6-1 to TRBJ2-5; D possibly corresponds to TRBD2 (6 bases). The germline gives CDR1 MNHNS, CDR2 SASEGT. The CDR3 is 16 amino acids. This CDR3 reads CPSVPSGYPIGETQYF. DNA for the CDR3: TGTCCCAGCGTACCAAGCGGGTACCCCATTGGAGAGACCCAGTACTTC.

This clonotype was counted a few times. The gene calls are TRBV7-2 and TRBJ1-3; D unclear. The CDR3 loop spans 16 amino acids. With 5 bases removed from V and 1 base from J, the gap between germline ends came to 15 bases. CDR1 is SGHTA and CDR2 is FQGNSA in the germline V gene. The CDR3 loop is CASSPNAGRSGNTIYF. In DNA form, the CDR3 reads TGTGCCAGCAGCCCCAATGCGGGCCGTTCTGGAAACACCATATATTTT.

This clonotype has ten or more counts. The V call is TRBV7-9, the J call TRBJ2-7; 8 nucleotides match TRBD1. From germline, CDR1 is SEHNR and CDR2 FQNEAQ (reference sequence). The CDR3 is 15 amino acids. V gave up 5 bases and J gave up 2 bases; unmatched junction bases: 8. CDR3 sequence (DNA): TGTGCCAGCAGCCACACGGGACAGGACCCCTACGAGCAGTACTTC. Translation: CASSHTGQDPYEQYF.